The 8 T cell receptor beta chains below come from one sample, sequenced in a study of regulatory T cells in long-lasting Graves disease. The time point was: newly diagnosed GD, antithyroid drugs for less than 3 months. RNA from PBMCs was the source of the TCR library. Through Arm-PCR of CDR3 regions and iRepertoire HTBI primers, TCR beta libraries were built. TCRdb re-called the multiplex PCR reads through MiXCR, storing one row per CDR3 protein. The top ten clones hold about 10% of a sample with roughly 420,000 distinct CDR3 sequences, less than 20% of them seen once. These sequences were also reported in another study, on T cells in Graves' hyperthyroidism and ophthalmopathy.

Here the sequenced sample was peripheral blood mononuclear cells (PBMCs), taken at new diagnosis, from a patient treated with antithyroid drugs. The receptors were gathered from a woman in her 30s with Graves disease.

The table lists this clonotype with many counts. Germline is not matched at one junction end, which may reflect a read error. This chain connects TRBV18 to TRBJ1-2; 9 positions match TRBD1. The CDR3 covers 16 residues. Germline CDR1 and CDR2: KGHSH and LQKENI. The CDR3 here is CASTPSDRGTNYGYTF. DNA of the CDR3: TGTGCCAGCACACCCTCCGACAGGGGGACTAACTATGGCTACACCTTC. Combining the CDR3 with reference TRBV18 and TRBJ1-2 gives the whole variable domain NAGVMQNPRHLVRRRGQEARLRCSPMKGHSHVYWYRQLPEEGLKFMVYLQKENIIDESGMPKERFSAEFPKEGPSILRIQQVVRGDSAAYFCASTPSDRGTNYGYTFGSGTRLTVV.

This clonotype was picked up many times. The chain couples TRBV5-1 to TRBJ2-7; perhaps TRBD1 as D (5 bases). The ends were cut back, 0 bases at V and 7 bases at J, with 17 bases in the middle. CDR1 is SGHRS and CDR2 is YFSETQ in the germline V gene. The CDR3 is made up of 15 amino acids. CDR3 DNA: TGCGCCAGCAGCTTGGAGATGGCAGGGCCGATTGAGCAGTACTTC. Its protein is CASSLEMAGPIEQYF.

This clonotype came up a few times. The chain carries TRBV7-9 and TRBJ2-3; 8 nucleotides agree with TRBD2. The CDR3 consists of 16 residues. V lost 5 bases, J lost 0 bases, and 7 bases stayed unmatched. Looked up from germline, CDR1 is SEHNR and CDR2 is FQNEAQ (reference sequence). CDR3 in amino acids: CASSPGGAMSTDTQYF. In DNA form, the CDR3 reads TGTGCCAGCAGCCCCGGGGGGGCGATGAGCACAGATACGCAGTATTTT.

The table lists this clonotype with a count of one. The CDR3 protein is CASVYGTTPLEQYF. The CDR3 nucleotides are TGTGCTAGTGTTTACGGGACTACGCCTTTGGAGCAGTACTTC. The chain uses TRBV12-5 and TRBJ2-7; 7 nucleotides agree with TRBD2. With 7 bases clipped from V and 7 bases from J, the junction kept 13 bases outside the gene matches. This CDR3 is built from 14 residues. CDR1 and CDR2 (germline): LGHNT, FRNRAP.

Many counts were recorded for this clonotype. The rearrangement links TRBV18 to TRBJ1-1; the D is unclear. V was pared by 0 bases and J by 2 bases, with 13 bases between. Germline loops: CDR1 KGHSH, CDR2 LQKENI. This CDR3 has 16 amino acids. The CDR3 nucleotides are TGTGCCAGCTCACCACCGGCGGCGACCTCTAACACTGAAGCTTTCTTT. It translates to CASSPPAATSNTEAFF.

At least ten counts were recorded for this clonotype. J is TRBJ1-1 and V is TRBV28; tentative D call: TRBD1 (5 bases). V lost 4 bases to trimming and J lost 6 bases, with 18 bases between them. This CDR3 is built from 15 residues. The germline CDR1 and CDR2 sequences are MDHEN and SYDVKM. CDR3 sequence: CASSSALLGAAEAFF. CDR3 bases: TGTGCCAGCAGTTCGGCCCTTTTAGGGGCCGCTGAAGCTTTCTTT.

The sample holds a few counts of this clonotype. The chain couples TRBV14 to TRBJ2-2, with D possibly TRBD1 on 5 matching bases. Germline CDR1 SGHDN, CDR2 FVKESK. V lost 1 base to trimming and J lost 7 bases, with 13 bases between them. This CDR3 contains 15 residues. This chain's CDR3 is CASSQAHRLRGELFF. CDR3 in DNA: TGTGCCAGCAGCCAAGCCCACAGGCTTCGCGGGGAGCTGTTTTTT.

This clonotype has ten or more counts. This sequence joins TRBV12-3 or TRBV12-4 and TRBJ2-5; D is possibly TRBD2 (5 bases). V was shortened by 7 bases and J by 2 bases, with 17 bases between the two germline ends. The CDR3 is made up of 15 amino acids. The CDR3 region has the DNA TGTGCCAGCACCGTGGCGGGCTACCTTCAAGAGACCCAGTACTTC. Residues: CASTVAGYLQETQYF.